Listed below are T cell receptor beta chains from one sample, sequenced in a study of blood T cell repertoires in COVID-19. TCRdb's copy holds only in-frame clones and misses some; the assay was immunoSEQ multiplex PCR. Seen here are a few hundred thousand clones, around 89% observed once, and the top ten hold approximately 3%. Sequenced material: peripheral blood. These receptors were collected from a woman aged 30 to 39 with COVID-19, enrolled during active disease. The conserved cysteine and the conserved F or W are not part of the CDR3 here. The D gene is left open where the match is weak. Rows may omit the clone size; those that give it use once, few, many or a size class.

- TRBJ2-7 TRBD1 TRBV27 ASSLGQGAYEQY
- TRBJ1-5 TRBD1 TRBV6-2/TRBV6-3 ASSFRDRVYQPQH
- TRBJ1-2 TRBD1 TRBV19 ASRQGATNYGYT
few TRBJ1-5 TRBD1 TRBV11-2 ASSEQGAGQPQH
- TRBJ2-4 TRBD1 TRBV11-2 ASSLDGGTGNRNIQY
- TRBJ2-3 TRBD2 TRBV3-1/TRBV3-2 ASSPPSGRGTDTQY
- TRBJ2-5 - TRBV10-3 AISEVGAGETQY
- TRBJ1-5 TRBD1 TRBV7-2 ASSLGQGDNQPQH
- TRBJ2-7 - TRBV28 ASSLTRGSYEQY
- TRBJ2-6 - TRBV11-2 ASSLRGGPRSGANVLT
- TRBJ2-4 - TRBV4-1 ASSPPDRAKNIQY
- TRBJ2-3 TRBD1 TRBV28 ASRTPDRSTDTQY
- TRBJ1-4 TRBD1 TRBV7-2 ASSLLDRGNEKLF
- TRBJ2-5 - TRBV18 ASSPNSSPGYQETQY
- TRBJ2-3 - TRBV24-1 ATGVKDTQY
- TRBJ1-3 TRBD1 TRBV7-2 ASSPTGDRNTIY